Listed below are T cell receptor beta chains from one sample, sequenced in a study of siplizumab effects on memory and regulatory T cells. Repertoires were generated with immunoSEQ multiplex PCR, while TCRdb's copy carries only in-frame clones and drops some. The sample shows tens of thousands of clones, 90% to 95% of them seen only once. The sequencing input was non-Treg CD4+ T cells sorted from blood. All receptors come from a human donor in good health. Each CDR3 is given with its conserved first and last residue. The D gene is left open where the match is weak. Not all rows give a size; the values are once, few, many and, for expanded clones, a class.

>TRBV5-4|TRBJ1-1|-|-
CASSAPSTEAFF
TGTGCCAGCAGCGCCCCCAGCACTGAAGCTTTCTTT
>TRBV6-1|TRBJ1-1|-|-
CASSEEYGRRNTEAFF
TGTGCCAGCAGTGAAGAATATGGGAGGAGGAACACTGAAGCTTTCTTT
>TRBV19|TRBJ2-3|-|TRBD2
CAATPGEGLASTDTQYF
TGTGCCGCAACTCCAGGAGAGGGACTAGCGAGCACAGATACGCAGTATTTT
>TRBV18|TRBJ2-7|-|TRBD2
CASSPTAGAHYEQYF
TGTGCCAGCTCACCAACAGCGGGAGCCCACTACGAGCAGTACTTC
>TRBV28|TRBJ1-4|-|-
CASSLSNEKLFF
TGTGCCAGCAGTTTATCTAATGAAAAACTGTTTTTT
>TRBV18|TRBJ2-6|-|-
CASSLSVVAGLSSGANVLTF
TGTGCCAGCTCACTCTCGGTTGTGGCAGGTCTGAGCTCTGGGGCCAACGTCCTGACTTTC
>TRBV12-5|TRBJ2-3|-|TRBD2
CASGLSTTSLTADTQYF
TGTGCTAGTGGTTTGTCAACGACTAGCCTCACTGCAGATACGCAGTATTTT
>TRBV6-5|TRBJ1-2|-|-
CASSRRPYGYTF
TGTGCCAGCAGTCGTCGACCGTATGGCTACACCTTC
>TRBV6-4|TRBJ1-1|-|TRBD1
CASSDPSGGGMNTEAFF
TGTGCCAGCAGTGACCCGTCAGGGGGGGGGATGAACACTGAAGCTTTCTTT
>TRBV7-9|TRBJ2-7|-|-
CASSDPRGQGSYEQYF
TGTGCCAGCAGCGATCCCAGGGGCCAAGGGTCCTACGAGCAGTACTTC
>TRBV4-2|TRBJ2-3|-|-
CASSQDSGTTDTQYF
TGTGCCAGCAGCCAAGATAGCGGTACAACAGATACGCAGTATTTT
>TRBV7-9|TRBJ2-7|-|TRBD1
CASSLAQGATIYEQYF
TGTGCCAGCAGCTTAGCCCAGGGGGCGACGATCTACGAGCAGTACTTC
>TRBV6-1|TRBJ2-2|-|TRBD2
CASSTLAGDTGELFF
TGTGCCAGCAGTACGCTAGCGGGGGACACCGGGGAGCTGTTTTTT
>TRBV18|TRBJ2-1|-|-
CASSPLGNEQFF
TGTGCCAGCTCACCACTCGGAAATGAGCAGTTCTTC
>TRBV2|TRBJ1-2|-|TRBD1
CASSEWGQSHYGYTF
TGTGCCAGCAGTGAATGGGGACAGTCTCACTATGGCTACACCTTC
>TRBV27|TRBJ2-1|-|TRBD2
CASKTMGLAGVAYNEQFF
TGTGCCAGTAAGACTATGGGACTAGCGGGGGTCGCATACAATGAGCAGTTCTTC
>TRBV25-1|TRBJ2-2|-|-
CASSVNWGTGELFF
TGTGCCAGCAGTGTCAATTGGGGCACCGGGGAGCTGTTTTTT
>TRBV7-8|TRBJ1-4|-|-
CASRDPNEKLFF
TGTGCCAGCAGAGATCCAAATGAAAAACTGTTTTTT
>TRBV18|TRBJ2-7|-|-
CASSPPVTSSEQYF
TGTGCCAGCTCACCACCCGTTACTAGCAGTGAGCAGTACTTC
>TRBV5-4|TRBJ1-2|-|TRBD1
CASSSWDRGYGYTF
TGTGCCAGCAGCTCGTGGGACAGAGGCTATGGCTACACCTTC
>TRBV4-1|TRBJ1-6|-|TRBD1
CASSPGTAQESPLHF
TGCGCCAGCAGCCCGGGGACAGCTCAGGAATCACCCCTCCACTTT
>TRBV11-3|TRBJ2-5|once|-
CASSLAGRVSETQYF
TGTGCCAGCAGCTTAGCGGGGCGGGTATCGGAGACCCAGTACTTC
>TRBV19|TRBJ1-2|-|-
CASSDHLQGQYGYTF
TGTGCCAGTAGTGACCACCTACAGGGACAATATGGCTACACCTTC
>TRBV18|TRBJ2-3|-|TRBD2
CASSPGLGKSTDTQYF
TGTGCCAGCTCACCAGGACTAGGGAAGAGCACAGATACGCAGTATTTT
>TRBV1|TRBJ2-5|-|-
CTSSQPSTSQETQYF
TGCACCAGCAGCCAACCCTCGACTAGCCAAGAGACCCAGTACTTC
>TRBV7-8|TRBJ1-1|-|TRBD1
CASSLGDSAAFF
TGTGCCAGCAGCTTAGGGGACAGTGCAGCTTTCTTT
>TRBV6-5|TRBJ1-6|-|-
CASSYSILGHSPLHF
TGTGCCAGCAGTTACTCGATATTAGGGCATTCACCCCTCCACTTT
>TRBV19|TRBJ1-2|-|-
CASSIPGAGYGYTF
TGTGCCAGTAGTATCCCGGGGGCTGGCTATGGCTACACCTTC
>TRBV19|TRBJ1-5|-|-
CASSPSNQPQHF
TGTGCCAGTAGTCCCAGCAATCAGCCCCAGCATTTT
>TRBV9|TRBJ2-7|-|-
CASSVAGSYEQYF
TGTGCCAGCAGCGTAGCTGGCAGCTACGAGCAGTACTTC
>TRBV5-4|TRBJ2-3|-|-
CASSLAGRGTDTQYF
TGTGCCAGCAGCTTGGCTGGTAGGGGCACAGATACGCAGTATTTT